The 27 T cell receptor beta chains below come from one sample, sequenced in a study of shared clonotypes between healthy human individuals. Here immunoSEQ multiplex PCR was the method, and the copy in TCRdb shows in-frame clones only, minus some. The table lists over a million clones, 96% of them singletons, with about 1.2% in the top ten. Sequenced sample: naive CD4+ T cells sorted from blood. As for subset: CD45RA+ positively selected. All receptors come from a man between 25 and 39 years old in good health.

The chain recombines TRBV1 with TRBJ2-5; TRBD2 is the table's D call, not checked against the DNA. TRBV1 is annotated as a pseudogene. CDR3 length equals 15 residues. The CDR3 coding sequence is TGCACCAGCAGCCAAGATGGGGAGCGTAAAGAGACCCAGTACTTC. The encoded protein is CTSSQDGERKETQYF.

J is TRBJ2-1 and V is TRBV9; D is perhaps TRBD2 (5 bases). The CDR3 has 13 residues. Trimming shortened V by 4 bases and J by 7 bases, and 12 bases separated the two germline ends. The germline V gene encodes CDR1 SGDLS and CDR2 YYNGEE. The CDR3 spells CASSPPGINEQFF. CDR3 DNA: TGTGCCAGCAGCCCCCCGGGGATAAATGAGCAGTTCTTC.

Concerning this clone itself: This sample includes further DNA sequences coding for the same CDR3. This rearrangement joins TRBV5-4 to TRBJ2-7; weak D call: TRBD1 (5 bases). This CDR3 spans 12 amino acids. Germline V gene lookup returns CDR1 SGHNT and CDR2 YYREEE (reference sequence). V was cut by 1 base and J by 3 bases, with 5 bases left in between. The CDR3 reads CASSLRGYEQYF. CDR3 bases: TGTGCCAGCAGCTTGAGGGGCTACGAGCAGTACTTC.

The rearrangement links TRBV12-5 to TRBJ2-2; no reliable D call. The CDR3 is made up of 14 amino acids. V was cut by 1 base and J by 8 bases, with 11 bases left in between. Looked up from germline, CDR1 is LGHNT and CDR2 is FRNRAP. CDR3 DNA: TGTGCTAGTGGTTTGGAGGGAATTCCTGGGGAGCTGTTTTTT. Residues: CASGLEGIPGELFF. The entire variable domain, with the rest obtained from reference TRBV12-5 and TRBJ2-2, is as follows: DARVTQTPRHKVTEMGQEVTMRCQPILGHNTVFWYRQTMMQGLELLAYFRNRAPLDDSGMPKDRFSAEMPDATLATLKIQPSEPRDSAVYFCASGLEGIPGELFFGEGSRLTVL.

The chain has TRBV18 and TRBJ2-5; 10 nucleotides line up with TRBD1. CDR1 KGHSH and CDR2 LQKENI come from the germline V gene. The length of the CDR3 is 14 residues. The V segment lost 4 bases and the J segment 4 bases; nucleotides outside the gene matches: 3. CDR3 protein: CASSRDRGSETQYF. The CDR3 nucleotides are TGTGCCAGCTCACGGGACAGGGGATCAGAGACCCAGTACTTC.

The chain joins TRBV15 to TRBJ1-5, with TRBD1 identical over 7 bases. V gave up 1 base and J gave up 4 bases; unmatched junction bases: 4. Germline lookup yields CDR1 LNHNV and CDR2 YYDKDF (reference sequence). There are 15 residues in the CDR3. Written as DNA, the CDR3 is TGTGCCACCAGCAGAGTAGGGACAGAAAATCAGCCCCAGCATTTT. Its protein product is CATSRVGTENQPQHF.

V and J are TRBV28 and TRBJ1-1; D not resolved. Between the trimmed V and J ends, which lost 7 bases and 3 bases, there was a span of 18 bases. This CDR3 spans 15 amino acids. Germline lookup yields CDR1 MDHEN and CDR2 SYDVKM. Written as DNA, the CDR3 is TGTGCCAGCACCCCCTCCTCCGCAAGATACACTGAAGCTTTCTTT. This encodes CASTPSSARYTEAFF. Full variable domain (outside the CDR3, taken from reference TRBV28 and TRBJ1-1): DVKVTQSSRYLVKRTGEKVFLECVQDMDHENMFWYRQDPGLGLRLIYFSYDVKMKEKGDIPEGYSVSREKKERFSLILESASTNQTSMYLCASTPSSARYTEAFFGQGTRLTVV.

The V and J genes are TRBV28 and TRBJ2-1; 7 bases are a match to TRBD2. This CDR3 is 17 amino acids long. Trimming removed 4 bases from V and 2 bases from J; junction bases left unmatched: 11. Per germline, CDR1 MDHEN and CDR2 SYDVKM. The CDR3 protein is CASSYTAGDRTYNEQFF. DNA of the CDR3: TGTGCCAGCAGTTATACCGCGGGGGATCGAACCTACAATGAGCAGTTCTTC.

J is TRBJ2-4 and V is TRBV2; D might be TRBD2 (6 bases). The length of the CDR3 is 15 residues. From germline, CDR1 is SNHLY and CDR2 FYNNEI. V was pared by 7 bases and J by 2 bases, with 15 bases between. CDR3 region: CASTPRGGTKNIQYF. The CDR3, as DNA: TGTGCCAGCACTCCCCGTGGAGGGACCAAAAACATTCAGTACTTC.

The CDR3 here is CASSLSGSLSYEQYF. The CDR3 DNA reads TGTGCCAGCAGTCTTAGCGGTTCCCTCTCCTACGAGCAGTACTTC. The chain links TRBV25-1 to TRBJ2-7; maybe TRBD2 (6 bases). Trimming removed 5 bases from V and 0 bases from J, with 14 bases in between. Germline-derived CDR1 and CDR2 are MGHDK and SYGVNS. The CDR3 contains 15 residues.

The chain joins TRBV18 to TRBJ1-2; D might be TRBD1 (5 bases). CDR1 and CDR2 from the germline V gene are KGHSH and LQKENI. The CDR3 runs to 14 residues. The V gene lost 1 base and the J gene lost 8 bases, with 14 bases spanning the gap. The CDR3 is CASSPRGTDGGYTF. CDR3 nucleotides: TGTGCCAGCTCACCACGCGGGACGGACGGAGGCTACACCTTC.

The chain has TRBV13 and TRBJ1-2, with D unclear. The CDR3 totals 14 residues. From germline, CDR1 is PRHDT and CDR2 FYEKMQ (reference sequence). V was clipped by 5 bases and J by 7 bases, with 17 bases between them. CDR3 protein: CASSKQRGRSGYTF. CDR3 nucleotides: TGTGCCAGCAGCAAACAACGCGGGCGTAGTGGCTACACCTTC.

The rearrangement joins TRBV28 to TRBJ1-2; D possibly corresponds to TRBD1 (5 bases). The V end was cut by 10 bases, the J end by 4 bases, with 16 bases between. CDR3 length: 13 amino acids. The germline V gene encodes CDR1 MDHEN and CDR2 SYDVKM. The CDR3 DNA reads TGTGCCATCTCCAACGGAGGGGCCTATGGCTACACCTTC. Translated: CAISNGGAYGYTF.

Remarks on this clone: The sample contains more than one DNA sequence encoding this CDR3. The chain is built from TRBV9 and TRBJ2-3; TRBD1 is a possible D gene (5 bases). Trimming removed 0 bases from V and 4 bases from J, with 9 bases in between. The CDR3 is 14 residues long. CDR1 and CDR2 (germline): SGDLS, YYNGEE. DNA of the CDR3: TGTGCCAGCAGCGTAGGTCAGGGCCCAGATACGCAGTATTTT. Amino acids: CASSVGQGPDTQYF.

The CDR3 here is CASSKTYRGQATGELFF. The CDR3 DNA reads as TGTGCCAGCAGCAAAACTTACAGGGGGCAGGCCACCGGGGAGCTGTTTTTT. This chain connects TRBV5-5 to TRBJ2-2; 9 bases align to TRBD1. Losses at the gene ends were 4 bases for V and 4 bases for J; bases not matched to a gene: 11. The CDR3 has 17 amino acids. Germline loops: CDR1 SGHKS, CDR2 YYEKEE (reference sequence).

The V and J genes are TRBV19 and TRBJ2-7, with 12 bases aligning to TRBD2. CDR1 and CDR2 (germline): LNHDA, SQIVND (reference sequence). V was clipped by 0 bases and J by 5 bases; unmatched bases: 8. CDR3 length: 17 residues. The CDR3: CASSIDTSTSGRNEQYF. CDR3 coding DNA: TGTGCCAGTAGTATAGATACATCCACTAGCGGGAGGAACGAGCAGTACTTC.

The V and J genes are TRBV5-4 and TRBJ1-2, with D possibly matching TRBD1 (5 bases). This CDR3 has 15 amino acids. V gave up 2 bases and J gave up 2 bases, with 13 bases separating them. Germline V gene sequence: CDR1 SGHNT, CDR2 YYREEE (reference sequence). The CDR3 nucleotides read TGTGCCAGCAGCTTTGGGGCTCCGGAAAACTATGGCTACACCTTC. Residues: CASSFGAPENYGYTF.

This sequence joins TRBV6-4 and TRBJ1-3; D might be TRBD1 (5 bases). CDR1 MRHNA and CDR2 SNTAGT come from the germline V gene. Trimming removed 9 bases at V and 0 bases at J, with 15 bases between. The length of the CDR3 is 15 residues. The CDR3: CARRKDSSSGNTIYF. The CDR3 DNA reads TGTGCCAGAAGGAAAGACAGCAGCTCTGGAAACACCATATATTTT.

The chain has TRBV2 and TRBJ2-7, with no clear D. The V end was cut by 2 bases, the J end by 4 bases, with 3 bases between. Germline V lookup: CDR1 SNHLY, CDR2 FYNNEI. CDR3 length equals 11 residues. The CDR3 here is CASSEQYEQYF. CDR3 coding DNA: TGTGCCAGCAGTGAACAATACGAGCAGTACTTC. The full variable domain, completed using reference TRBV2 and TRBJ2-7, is EPEVTQTPSHQVTQMGQEVILRCVPISNHLYFYWYRQILGQKVEFLVSFYNNEISEKSEIFDDQFSVERPDGSNFTLKIRSTKLEDSAMYFCASSEQYEQYFGPGTRLTVT.

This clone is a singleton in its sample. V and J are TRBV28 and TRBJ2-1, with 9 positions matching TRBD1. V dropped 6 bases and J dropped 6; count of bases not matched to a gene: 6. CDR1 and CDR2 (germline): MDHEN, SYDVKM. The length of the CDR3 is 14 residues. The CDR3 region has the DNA TGTGCCAGCAGGACCGGACAGGGGAGCAATGAGCAGTTCTTC. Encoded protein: CASRTGQGSNEQFF.

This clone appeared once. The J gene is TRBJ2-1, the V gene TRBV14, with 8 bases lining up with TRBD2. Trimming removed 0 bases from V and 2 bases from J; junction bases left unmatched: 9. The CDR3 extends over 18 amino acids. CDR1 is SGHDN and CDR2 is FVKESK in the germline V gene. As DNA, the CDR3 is TGTGCCAGCAGCCAAGATGGGACTAGTTCCGGGACCTACAATGAGCAGTTCTTC. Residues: CASSQDGTSSGTYNEQFF.

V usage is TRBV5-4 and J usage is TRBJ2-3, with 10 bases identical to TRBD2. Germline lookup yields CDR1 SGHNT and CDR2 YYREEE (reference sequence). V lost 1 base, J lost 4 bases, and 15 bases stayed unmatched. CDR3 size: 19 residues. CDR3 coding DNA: TGTGCCAGCAGCTTGCAACTAGCGGGGCCAGGGGGTGGCCCAGATACGCAGTATTTT. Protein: CASSLQLAGPGGGPDTQYF.

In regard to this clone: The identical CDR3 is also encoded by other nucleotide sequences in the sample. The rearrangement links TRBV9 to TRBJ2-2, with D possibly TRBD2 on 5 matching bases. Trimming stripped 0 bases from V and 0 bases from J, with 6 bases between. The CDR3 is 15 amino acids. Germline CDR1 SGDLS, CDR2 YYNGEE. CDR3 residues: CASSVAGANTGELFF. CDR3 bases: TGTGCCAGCAGCGTAGCCGGGGCGAACACCGGGGAGCTGTTTTTT.

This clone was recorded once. The CDR3 spells CASSYSVGDQPQHF. The CDR3 nucleotides read TGTGCCAGCAGTTACTCGGTAGGGGATCAGCCCCAGCATTTT. The J gene is TRBJ1-5, the V gene TRBV6-6; a possible D gene is TRBD1 (5 bases). Germline-derived CDR1 and CDR2 are MNHNY and SVGAGI (reference sequence). The CDR3 is 14 amino acids. V was cut by 0 bases and J by 5 bases, with 8 bases left in between.

DNA of the CDR3: TGCGCCAGCAGCCCCGGGACAGGGGGCGGGGGCACTGAAGCTTTCTTT. This codes for CASSPGTGGGGTEAFF. This sequence joins TRBV5-1 and TRBJ1-1; 12 bases are a match to TRBD1. The V and J ends lost 4 bases and 4 bases, in that order; junction bases with no gene match: 8. Per the germline V gene, CDR1 is SGHRS and CDR2 is YFSETQ. This CDR3 contains 16 residues. The whole variable domain, filled in from reference TRBV5-1 and TRBJ1-1, reads KAGVTQTPRYLIKTRGQQVTLSCSPISGHRSVSWYQQTPGQGLQFLFEYFSETQRNKGNFPGRFSGRQFSNSRSEMNVSTLELGDSALYLCASSPGTGGGGTEAFFGQGTRLTVV.

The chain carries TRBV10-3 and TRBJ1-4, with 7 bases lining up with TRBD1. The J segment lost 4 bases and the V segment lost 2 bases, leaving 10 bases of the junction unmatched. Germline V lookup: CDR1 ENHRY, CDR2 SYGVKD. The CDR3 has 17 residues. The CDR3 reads CAISEGSLGQHNEKLFF. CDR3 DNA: TGTGCCATCAGTGAGGGATCCCTGGGACAGCATAATGAAAAACTGTTTTTT.

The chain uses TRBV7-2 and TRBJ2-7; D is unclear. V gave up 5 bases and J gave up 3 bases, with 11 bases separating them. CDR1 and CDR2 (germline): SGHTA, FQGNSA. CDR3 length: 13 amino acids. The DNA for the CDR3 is TGTGCCAGCAGCGAGGTGGCATTCTACGAGCAGTACTTC. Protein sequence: CASSEVAFYEQYF.